Listed here are 4 T cell receptor beta chains from one sample, sequenced in a study of blood T cell repertoires in COVID-19. Generated by immunoSEQ multiplex PCR, the TCRdb table keeps only in-frame clones and is missing some. The repertoire holds about 200,000 clones, 92% seen once, with 0.95% to 1.5% in the top ten. The specimen sequenced was peripheral blood. These receptors all stem from a man aged 25 to 45 with acute or convalescent COVID-19.

The chain uses TRBV7-3 and TRBJ2-7; 9 nucleotides match TRBD1. The V and J ends lost 5 bases and 3 bases, in that order; junction bases with no gene match: 8. The CDR3 contains 15 residues. Germline assignment: CDR1 SGHTA and CDR2 FQGTGA. The CDR3 DNA is TGTGCCAGCAGCCCCGGGACAGGGCCAAGCTACGAGCAGTACTTC. Protein sequence: CASSPGTGPSYEQYF.

The chain combines TRBV30 with TRBJ1-3; tentative D call: TRBD1 (5 bases). V was shortened by 2 bases and J by 0 bases, with 17 bases between the two germline ends. The CDR3 sequence is 17 residues long. Germline loops: CDR1 GTSNPN, CDR2 SVGIG (reference sequence). The CDR3 loop reads CAWSSGRGLVSGNTIYF. DNA of the CDR3: TGTGCCTGGAGTTCCGGACGGGGACTCGTCTCTGGAAACACCATATATTTT.

The rearrangement uses TRBV27 and TRBJ2-2; 8 positions match TRBD1. Per germline, CDR1 MNHEY and CDR2 SMNVEV (reference sequence). The CDR3 contains 14 residues. With V trimmed by 11 bases and J by 0 bases, 5 bases remained unmatched. Here the CDR3 reads CAGRQGPNTGELFF. The CDR3 region has the DNA TGTGCCGGGAGACAGGGGCCGAACACCGGGGAGCTGTTTTTT.

The chain joins TRBV7-3 to TRBJ2-2, with D maybe TRBD2 (5 bases). Deletions cut 1 base from V and 5 bases from J, with 5 bases between. The CDR3 is made up of 13 amino acids. Germline values: CDR1 SGHTA, CDR2 FQGTGA. As DNA, the CDR3 is TGTGCCAGCAGCTTAAGGGAGACCGGGGAGCTGTTTTTT. Translating gives CASSLRETGELFF.